This TCR beta chain originates from a study of glioma-infiltrating T cells. Study-level results: Tissue and blood shared very few CDR3 sequences. Non-neoplastic patients had below-expected tissue-blood divergence, while all gliomas exceeded expectation.

About this clonotype: The antigen remains undetermined.

The iRepertoire nested amplicon-rescue multiplex PCR amplified TCR alpha and beta CDR3s from RNA. One-step reverse transcription and amplification started from roughly 100-400 ng of tissue mRNA or PBMC total RNA. TCRdb independently ran MiXCR on the multiplex PCR reads; one entry per CDR3 protein. In the table there are fewer than 200,000 distinct CDR3 sequences, approximately 30% of which are singletons. This receptor was taken from a human donor with low-grade glioma or glioblastoma, undergoing nonglioma brain surgery, or in good health (not recorded which). Material: glioma tissue, nonneoplastic brain tissue, or PBMCs (not recorded which).

The CDR3: CASSLGESSYNEQFF. For the CDR3, the DNA is TGTGCCAGCAGCTTAGGGGAAAGCTCCTACAATGAGCAGTTCTTC. The chain combines TRBV7-9 with TRBJ2-1; D remains ambiguous. CDR1 SEHNR and CDR2 FQNEAQ come from the germline V gene (reference sequence). The ends were cut back, 1 base at V and 0 bases at J, with 7 bases in the middle. There are 15 residues in the CDR3.